This T cell receptor beta chain appears in the sequencing data of a study of shared clonotypes between healthy human individuals. About the study: CD4 naive cells filled three plates per donor, CD4 memory three, CD8 naive two and CD8 memory one. Study observations and caveats: Investigators expected sequencing depth to affect clonotype sharing among donors.

Researchers ran the assay at a deep level. Using immunoSEQ multiplex PCR, the repertoire was profiled, and TCRdb retains in-frame clones only, with some absent. The data contain about 680,000 clones, around two thirds of them singletons. V shed 0 bases and J 1 base; nucleotides not matched to a gene: 4. The CDR3 covers 16 residues. Germline assignment: CDR1 SGHDN and CDR2 FVKESK. Of note for this clone: Its antigen is still unknown.

The V gene is TRBV14, the J gene TRBJ2-3; 7 bases fit TRBD2. This clonotype was sampled from a woman in her 30s in good health. Sequenced input: memory CD4+ T cells sorted from blood. This sample's subset: CD45RA-negative fraction. The CDR3 is CASSQDAGVGTDTQYF. The CDR3, as DNA: TGTGCCAGCAGCCAAGACGCGGGAGTGGGCACAGATACGCAGTATTTT. The whole variable domain, remainder taken from reference TRBV14 and TRBJ2-3, is EAGVTQFPSHSVIEKGQTVTLRCDPISGHDNLYWYRRVMGKEIKFLLHFVKESKQDESGMPNNRFLAERTGGTYSTLKVQPAELEDSGVYFCASSQDAGVGTDTQYFGPGTRLTVL.